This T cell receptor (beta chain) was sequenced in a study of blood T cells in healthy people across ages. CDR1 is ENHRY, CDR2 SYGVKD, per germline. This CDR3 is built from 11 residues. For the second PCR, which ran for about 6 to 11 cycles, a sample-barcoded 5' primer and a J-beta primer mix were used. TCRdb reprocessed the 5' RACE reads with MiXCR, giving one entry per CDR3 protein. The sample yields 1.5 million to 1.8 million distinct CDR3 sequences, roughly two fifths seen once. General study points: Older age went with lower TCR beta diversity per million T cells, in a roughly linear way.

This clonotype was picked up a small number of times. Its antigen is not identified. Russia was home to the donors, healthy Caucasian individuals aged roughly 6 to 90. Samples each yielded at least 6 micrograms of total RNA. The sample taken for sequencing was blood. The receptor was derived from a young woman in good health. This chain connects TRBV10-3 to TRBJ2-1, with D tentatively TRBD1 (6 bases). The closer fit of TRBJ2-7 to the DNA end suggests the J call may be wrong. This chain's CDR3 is CANGQYNEQYF. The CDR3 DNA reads TGTGCCAACGGACAGTACAATGAGCAGTACTTC.